This T cell receptor (beta chain) was documented in a study of shared clonotypes between healthy human individuals. Background on the study: CD8 memory received one plate per donor, CD8 naive two, CD4 memory three and CD4 naive three. General study results and limits: At large depth, rarefaction still showed sorted-subset sequencing to be incomplete.

Germline values: CDR1 SGHTA, CDR2 FQGTGA. J was trimmed by 6 bases and V by 4 bases; bases with no gene match: 8. The CDR3 length is 16 residues. A CD45RA-negative memory subset and a CD45RA+ naive subset were separated from the CD4+ cells. Only one count was recorded for this clone. The antigen is undetermined. The sample carries other DNA sequences with the same CDR3. The table came from immunoSEQ multiplex PCR; TCRdb's copy has only in-frame clones and leaves some out. In the table there are over 2 million clones, under 95% of which are singletons. This receptor was obtained from a man aged 18-30 years in good health. Some clones in this sample may be carry-over from other donors' samples. Sequenced sample: naive CD4+ T cells from PBMCs. Subset defined: CD45RA+ positively selected. The chain carries TRBV7-3 and TRBJ2-1, with 11 nucleotides matching TRBD2. As DNA, the CDR3 is TGTGCCAGCAGCTCCCCGGGGCTAGCGGGAGGCAATGAGCAGTTCTTC. Translated, it gives CASSSPGLAGGNEQFF.